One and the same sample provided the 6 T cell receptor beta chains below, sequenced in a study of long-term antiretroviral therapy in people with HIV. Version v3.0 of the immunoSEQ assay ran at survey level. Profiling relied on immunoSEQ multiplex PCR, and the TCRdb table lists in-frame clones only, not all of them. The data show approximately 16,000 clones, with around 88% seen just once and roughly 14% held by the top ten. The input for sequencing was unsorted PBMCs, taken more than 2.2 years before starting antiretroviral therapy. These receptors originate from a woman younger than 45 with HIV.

In nucleotides, the CDR3 is TGCGCCAGCAGTGAGTCGGGAGGACCGGGAGAGCAGTACTTC. It is translated as CASSESGGPGEQYF. The rearrangement uses TRBV10-1 and TRBJ2-7; perhaps TRBD2 as D (6 bases). Germline V gene sequence: CDR1 WNHNN, CDR2 SYGVQD (reference sequence). CDR3 length: 14 amino acids. The V end was cut by 0 bases, the J end by 7 bases, with 13 bases between.

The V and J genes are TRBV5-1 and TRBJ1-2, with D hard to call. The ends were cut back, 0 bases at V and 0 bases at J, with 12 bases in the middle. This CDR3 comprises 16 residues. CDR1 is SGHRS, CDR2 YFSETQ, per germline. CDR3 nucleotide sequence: TGCGCCAGCAGCTTGGAAACGGCAGCTACTAACTATGGCTACACCTTC. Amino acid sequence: CASSLETAATNYGYTF.

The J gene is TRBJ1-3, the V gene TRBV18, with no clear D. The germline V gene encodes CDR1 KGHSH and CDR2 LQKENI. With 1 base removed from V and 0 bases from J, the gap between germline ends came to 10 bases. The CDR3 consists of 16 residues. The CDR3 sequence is CASSPLELISGNTIYF. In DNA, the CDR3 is TGTGCCAGCTCACCACTCGAGTTAATCTCTGGAAACACCATATATTTT.

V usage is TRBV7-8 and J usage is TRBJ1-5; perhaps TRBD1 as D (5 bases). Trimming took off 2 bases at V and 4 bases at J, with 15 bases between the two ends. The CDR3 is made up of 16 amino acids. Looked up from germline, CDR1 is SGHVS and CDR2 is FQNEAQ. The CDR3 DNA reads TGTGCCAGCAGCTTAAGAGGACTGGGGGGAAATCAGCCCCAGCATTTT. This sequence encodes CASSLRGLGGNQPQHF.

As DNA, the CDR3 is TGTGCCTGGAGTCCACCAGGGAGGGTGGGCACTGAAGCTTTCTTT. The encoded protein is CAWSPPGRVGTEAFF. The V and J genes are TRBV30 and TRBJ1-1; D may be TRBD1 (5 bases). This CDR3 contains 15 residues. Germline lookup yields CDR1 GTSNPN and CDR2 SVGIG (reference sequence). V dropped 2 bases and J dropped 4 bases, with 17 bases sitting between them. Full variable domain (outside the CDR3, taken from reference TRBV30 and TRBJ1-1): SQTIHQWPATLVQPVGSPLSLECTVEGTSNPNLYWYRQAAGRGLQLLFYSVGIGQISSEVPQNLSASRPQDRQFILSSKKLLLSDSGFYLCAWSPPGRVGTEAFFGQGTRLTVV.

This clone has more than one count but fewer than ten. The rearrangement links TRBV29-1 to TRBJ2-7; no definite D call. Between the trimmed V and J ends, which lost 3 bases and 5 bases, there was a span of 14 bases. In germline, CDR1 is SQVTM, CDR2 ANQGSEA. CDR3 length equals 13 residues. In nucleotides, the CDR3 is TGCAGCGTTGATGGTAGGCGCGCCCACGAGCAGTACTTC. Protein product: CSVDGRRAHEQYF.